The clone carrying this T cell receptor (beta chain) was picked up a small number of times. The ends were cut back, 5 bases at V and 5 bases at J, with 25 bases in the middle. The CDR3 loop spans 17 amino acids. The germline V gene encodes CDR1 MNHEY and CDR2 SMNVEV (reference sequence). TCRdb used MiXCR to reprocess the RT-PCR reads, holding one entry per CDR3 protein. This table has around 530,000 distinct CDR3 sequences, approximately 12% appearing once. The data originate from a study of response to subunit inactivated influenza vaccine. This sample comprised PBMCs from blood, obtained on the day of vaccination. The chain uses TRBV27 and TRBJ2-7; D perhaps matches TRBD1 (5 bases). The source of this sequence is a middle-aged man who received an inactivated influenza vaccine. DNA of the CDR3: TGTGCCAGCAGTCTAGTACAGGTGGGTCCCCACGGCGACGAGCAGTACTTC. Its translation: CASSLVQVGPHGDEQYF.